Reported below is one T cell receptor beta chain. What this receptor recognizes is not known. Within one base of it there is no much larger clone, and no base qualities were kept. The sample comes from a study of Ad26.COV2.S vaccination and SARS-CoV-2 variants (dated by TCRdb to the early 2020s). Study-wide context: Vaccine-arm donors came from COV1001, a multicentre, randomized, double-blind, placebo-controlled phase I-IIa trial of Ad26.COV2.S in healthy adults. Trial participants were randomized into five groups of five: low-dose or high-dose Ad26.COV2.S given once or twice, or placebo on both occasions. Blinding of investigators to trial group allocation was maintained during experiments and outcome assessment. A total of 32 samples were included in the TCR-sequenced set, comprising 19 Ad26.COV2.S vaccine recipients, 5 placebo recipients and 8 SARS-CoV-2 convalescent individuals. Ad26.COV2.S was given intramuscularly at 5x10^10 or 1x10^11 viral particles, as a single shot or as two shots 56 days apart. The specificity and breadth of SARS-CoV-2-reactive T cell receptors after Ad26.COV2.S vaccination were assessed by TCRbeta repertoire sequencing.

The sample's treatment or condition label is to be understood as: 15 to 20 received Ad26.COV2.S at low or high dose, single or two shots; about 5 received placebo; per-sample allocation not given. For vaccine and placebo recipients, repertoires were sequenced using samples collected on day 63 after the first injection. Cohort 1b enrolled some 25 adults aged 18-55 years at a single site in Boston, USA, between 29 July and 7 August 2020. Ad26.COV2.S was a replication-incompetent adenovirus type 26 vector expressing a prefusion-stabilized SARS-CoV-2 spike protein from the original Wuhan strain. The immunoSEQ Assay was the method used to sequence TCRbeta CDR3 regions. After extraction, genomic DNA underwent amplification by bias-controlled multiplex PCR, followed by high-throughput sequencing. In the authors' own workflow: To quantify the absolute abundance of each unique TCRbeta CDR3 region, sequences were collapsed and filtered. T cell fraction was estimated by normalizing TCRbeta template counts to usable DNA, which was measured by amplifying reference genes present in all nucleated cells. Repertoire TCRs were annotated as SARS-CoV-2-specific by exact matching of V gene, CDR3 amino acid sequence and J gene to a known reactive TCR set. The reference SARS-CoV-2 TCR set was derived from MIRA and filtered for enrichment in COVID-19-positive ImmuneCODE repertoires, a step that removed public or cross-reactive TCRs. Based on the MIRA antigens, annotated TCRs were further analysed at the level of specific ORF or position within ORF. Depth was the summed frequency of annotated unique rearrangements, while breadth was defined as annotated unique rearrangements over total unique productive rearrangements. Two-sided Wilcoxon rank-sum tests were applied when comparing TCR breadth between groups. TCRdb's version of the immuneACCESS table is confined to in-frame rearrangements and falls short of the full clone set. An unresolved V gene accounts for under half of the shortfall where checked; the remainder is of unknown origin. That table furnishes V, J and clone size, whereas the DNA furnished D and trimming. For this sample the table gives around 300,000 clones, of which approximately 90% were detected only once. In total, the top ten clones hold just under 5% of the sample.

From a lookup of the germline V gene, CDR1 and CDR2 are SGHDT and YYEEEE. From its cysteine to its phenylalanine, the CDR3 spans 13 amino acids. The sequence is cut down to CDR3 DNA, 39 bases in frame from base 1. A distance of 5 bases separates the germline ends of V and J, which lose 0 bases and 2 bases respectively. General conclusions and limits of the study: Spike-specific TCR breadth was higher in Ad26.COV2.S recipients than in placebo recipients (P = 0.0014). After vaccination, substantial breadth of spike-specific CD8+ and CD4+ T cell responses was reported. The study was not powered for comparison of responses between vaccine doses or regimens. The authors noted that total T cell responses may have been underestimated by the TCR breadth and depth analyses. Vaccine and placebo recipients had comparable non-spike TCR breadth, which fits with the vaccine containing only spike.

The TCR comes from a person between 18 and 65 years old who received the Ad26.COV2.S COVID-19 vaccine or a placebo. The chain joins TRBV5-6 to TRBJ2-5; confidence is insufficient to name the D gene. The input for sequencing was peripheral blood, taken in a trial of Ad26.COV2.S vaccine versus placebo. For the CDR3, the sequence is CASSLGSQETQYF. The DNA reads TGTGCCAGCAGCTTGGGAAGTCAAGAGACCCAGTACTTC.